One TCR beta chain is described in this entry. The antigen remains undetermined. CDR3 size: 15 residues. J gave up 0 bases and V 3 bases, and 4 bases lay outside the gene matches. Germline-derived CDR1 and CDR2 are MGHRA and YSYEKL. This sample was included in a study of long-term antiretroviral therapy in people with HIV. General study results and limits: Within the repertoire, clones expanded before ART were dominant at all time points.

The assay used was immunoSEQ (version v3.0), run at survey level. Here immunoSEQ multiplex PCR was the method, and the copy in TCRdb shows in-frame clones only, minus some. The profile covers about 27,000 clones, with 85% appearing a single time and about a tenth taken by the ten largest. Specimens retained roughly 0.95-11 million cryopreserved PBMC preceding DNA extraction. Sequences were derived from unsorted PBMCs, sampled 2.3 years after starting antiretroviral therapy. The V gene is TRBV4-1, the J gene TRBJ2-7; TRBD1 agrees at 8 bases. The sequence was obtained from a man aged 35 to 55 with HIV. CDR3 region: CASSQGQANSYEQYF. CDR3 nucleotide sequence: TGCGCCAGCAGCCAGGGACAGGCTAACTCCTACGAGCAGTACTTC.